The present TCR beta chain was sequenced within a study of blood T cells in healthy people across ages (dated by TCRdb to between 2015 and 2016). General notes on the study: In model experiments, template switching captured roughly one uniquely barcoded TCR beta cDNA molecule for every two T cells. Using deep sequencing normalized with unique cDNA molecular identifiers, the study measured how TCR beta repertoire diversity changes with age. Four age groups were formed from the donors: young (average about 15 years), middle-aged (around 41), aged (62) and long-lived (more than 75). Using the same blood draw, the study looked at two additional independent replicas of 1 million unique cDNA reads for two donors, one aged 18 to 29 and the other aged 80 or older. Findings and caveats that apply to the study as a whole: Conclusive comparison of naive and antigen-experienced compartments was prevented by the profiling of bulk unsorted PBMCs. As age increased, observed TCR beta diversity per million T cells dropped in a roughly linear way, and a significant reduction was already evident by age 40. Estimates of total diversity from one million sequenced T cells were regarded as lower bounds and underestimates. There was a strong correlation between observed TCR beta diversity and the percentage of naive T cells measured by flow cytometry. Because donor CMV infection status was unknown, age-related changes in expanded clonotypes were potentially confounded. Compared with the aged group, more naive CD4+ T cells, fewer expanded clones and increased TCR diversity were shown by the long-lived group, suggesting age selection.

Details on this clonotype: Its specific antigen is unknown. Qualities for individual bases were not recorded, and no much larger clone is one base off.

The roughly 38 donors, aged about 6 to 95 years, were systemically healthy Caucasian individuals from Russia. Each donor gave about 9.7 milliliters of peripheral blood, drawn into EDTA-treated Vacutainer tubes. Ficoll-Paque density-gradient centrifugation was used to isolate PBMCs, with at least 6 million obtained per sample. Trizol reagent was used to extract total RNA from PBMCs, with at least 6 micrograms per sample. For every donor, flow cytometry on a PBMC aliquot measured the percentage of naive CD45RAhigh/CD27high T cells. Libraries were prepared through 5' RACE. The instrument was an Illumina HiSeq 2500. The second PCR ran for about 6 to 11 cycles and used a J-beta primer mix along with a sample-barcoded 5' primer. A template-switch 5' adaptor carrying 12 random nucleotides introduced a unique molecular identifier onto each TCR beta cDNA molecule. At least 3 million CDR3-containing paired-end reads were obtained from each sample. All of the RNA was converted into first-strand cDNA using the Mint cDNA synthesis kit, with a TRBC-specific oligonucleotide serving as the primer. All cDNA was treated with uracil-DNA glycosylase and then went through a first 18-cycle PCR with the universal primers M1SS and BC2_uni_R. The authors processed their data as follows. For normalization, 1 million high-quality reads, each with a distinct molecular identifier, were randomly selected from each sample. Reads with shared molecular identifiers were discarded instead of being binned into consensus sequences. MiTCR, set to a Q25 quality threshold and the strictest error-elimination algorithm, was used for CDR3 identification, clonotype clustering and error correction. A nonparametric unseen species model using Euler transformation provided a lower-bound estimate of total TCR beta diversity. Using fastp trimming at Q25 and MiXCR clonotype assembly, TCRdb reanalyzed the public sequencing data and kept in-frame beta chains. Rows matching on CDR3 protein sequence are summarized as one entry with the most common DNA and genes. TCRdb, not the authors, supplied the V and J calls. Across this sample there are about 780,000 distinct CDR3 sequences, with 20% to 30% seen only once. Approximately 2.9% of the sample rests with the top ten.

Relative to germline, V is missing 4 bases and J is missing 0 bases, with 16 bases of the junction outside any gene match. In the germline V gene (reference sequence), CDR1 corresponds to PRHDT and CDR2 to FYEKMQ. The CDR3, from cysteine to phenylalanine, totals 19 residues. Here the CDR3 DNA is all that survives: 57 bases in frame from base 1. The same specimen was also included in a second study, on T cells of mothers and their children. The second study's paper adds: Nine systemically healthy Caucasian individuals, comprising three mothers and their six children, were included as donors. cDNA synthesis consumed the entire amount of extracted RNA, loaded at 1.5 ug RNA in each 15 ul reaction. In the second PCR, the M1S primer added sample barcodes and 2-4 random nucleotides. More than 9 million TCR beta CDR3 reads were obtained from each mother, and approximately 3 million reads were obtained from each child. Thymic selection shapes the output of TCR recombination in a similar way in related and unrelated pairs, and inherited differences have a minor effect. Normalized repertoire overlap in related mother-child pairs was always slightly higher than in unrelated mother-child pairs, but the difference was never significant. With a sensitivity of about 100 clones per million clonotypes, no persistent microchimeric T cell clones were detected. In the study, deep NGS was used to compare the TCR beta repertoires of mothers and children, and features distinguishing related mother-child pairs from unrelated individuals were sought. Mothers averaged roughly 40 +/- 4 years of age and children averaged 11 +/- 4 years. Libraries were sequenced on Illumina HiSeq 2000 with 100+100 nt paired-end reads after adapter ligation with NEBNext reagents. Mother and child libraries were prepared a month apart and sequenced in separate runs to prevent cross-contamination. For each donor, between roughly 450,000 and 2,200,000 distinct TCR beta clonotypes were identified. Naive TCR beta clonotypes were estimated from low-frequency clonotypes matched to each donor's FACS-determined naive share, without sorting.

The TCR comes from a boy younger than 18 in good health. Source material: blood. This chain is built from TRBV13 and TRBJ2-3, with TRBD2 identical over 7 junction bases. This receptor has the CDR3 CASSSRGNSGRLSTDTQYF. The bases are TGTGCCAGCAGCTCCCGGGGAAATAGCGGGCGTCTCAGCACAGATACGCAGTATTTT.